A selection of T cell receptor beta chains follows, all from one sample in a study of CD8 T cells in Susac syndrome. MiXCR, applied by TCRdb to the immunoSEQ multiplex PCR reads, yields one record per CDR3 protein. The sample lists about 130,000 distinct CDR3 sequences, roughly 89% occurring once. The specimen was CD8+ T cells from PBMCs. These receptors were obtained from a human donor with multiple sclerosis. Both conserved end residues are part of each CDR3.

CDR3aa	v_gene
CASSNPGLAVYTGELFF	TRBV5-4
CASSPRISSGNTIYF	TRBV3-1
CASSVASGELFF	TRBV9
CATSRTSGTGETQYF	TRBV15
CASSFGFEQYF	TRBV5-4
CASAFLVGNEQFF	TRBV6-2/TRBV6-3
CASSPLRTEVMNTEAFF	TRBV18
CASSDGTDTQYF	TRBV25-1
CAWSGDGDQPQHF	TRBV30
CASSLTSGGGQFF	TRBV12-3/TRBV12-4
CAMQIAGTGELFF	TRBV19
CSAGTSGNREQFF	TRBV20-1
CASSPTDTGELFF	TRBV3-1
CASSEGVFDGYTF	TRBV2
CATSDLQWGVRDEQYF	TRBV24-1
CASKQGGNEQFF	TRBV19
CASSLGVGFSYEQYF	TRBV7-7
CASSLSLGANYGYTF	TRBV27
CASSDNGLVGDEQYF	TRBV9
CSARDRRDTGANVLTF	TRBV20-1
CASSEEGVQPQHF	TRBV2
CASSIALLAEAFF	TRBV19
CASSLIGISEAFF	TRBV27
CASSRTGQGAYEQYF	TRBV7-9
CASSIDNEQFF	TRBV6-5
CASSPSGSYEQYF	TRBV3-1
CASSLGDRQETQYF	TRBV7-2
CSASWVTGNTIYF	TRBV20-1
CAITDFYEQYF	TRBV6-1
CASSFSLDGTDTQYF	TRBV28
CASHFAWDNNYGYTF	TRBV7-2
CASSPTGLALEQFF	TRBV5-1
CASSYNGYTF	TRBV12-3/TRBV12-4
CASTWGQGIGGELFF	TRBV6-5